One sample yielded the 12 T cell receptor beta chains listed below, sequenced in a study of cytomegalovirus exposure and HLA in healthy donors. Researchers ran the PCR with 60 Vbeta and 13 Jbeta primers. Generated by immunoSEQ multiplex PCR, the TCRdb table keeps only in-frame clones and is missing some. The sample has about 120,000 clones; about 80% are singletons. Specimen: PBMCs. The origin of the receptors is a woman aged 55-70 years in good health and CMV-seropositive.

This sequence joins TRBV4-1 and TRBJ2-6; D is uncertain. V lost 1 base and J lost 0, with 4 bases in between. The CDR3 totals 15 residues. Germline loops: CDR1 MGHRA, CDR2 YSYEKL. CDR3 region: CASSQVSSGANVLTF. The DNA of the CDR3 is TGCGCCAGCAGCCAAGTGAGCTCTGGGGCCAACGTCCTGACTTTC.

As regards this clone: Relative to the germline gene, one junction end is altered; a read error may explain this. The V and J genes are TRBV7-9 and TRBJ2-2, with 7 positions matching TRBD2. Germline CDR1 SEHNR, CDR2 FQNEAQ (reference sequence). This CDR3 has 15 residues. CDR3: CSSSQALAHTGELFF. Written as DNA, the CDR3 is TGTTCCAGCAGCCAAGCACTAGCGCACACCGGGGAGCTGTTTTTT. Complete variable domain (other parts from reference TRBV7-9 and TRBJ2-2): DTGVSQNPRHKITKRGQNVTFRCDPISEHNRLYWYRQTLGQGPEFLTYFQNEAQLEKSRLLSDRFSAERPKGSFSTLEIQRTEQGDSAMYLCSSSQALAHTGELFFGEGSRLTVL.

This chain links TRBV7-9 with TRBJ1-1; 7 bases are shared with TRBD1. Germline-derived CDR1 and CDR2 are SEHNR and FQNEAQ (reference sequence). Losses at the gene ends were 6 bases for V and 5 bases for J; bases not matched to a gene: 6. CDR3 length equals 13 residues. CDR3 nucleotides: TGTGCCAGCAGGTCGGACAGGCTGACTGAAGCTTTCTTT. It encodes CASRSDRLTEAFF.

The count of this clone is one. The chain recombines TRBV18 with TRBJ1-1, with D perhaps matching TRBD1 (6 bases). Germline CDR1 reads KGHSH; CDR2 reads LQKENI. Trimming removed 4 bases from V and 0 bases from J, with 9 bases in between. The CDR3 is made up of 14 amino acids. In DNA, the CDR3 is TGTGCCAGCTCACTGACAGGCTTGAACACTGAAGCTTTCTTT. This codes for CASSLTGLNTEAFF.

The chain recombines TRBV4-2 with TRBJ2-1; the match to TRBD2 covers 10 bases. With 0 bases clipped from V and 6 bases from J, the junction kept 5 bases outside the gene matches. This CDR3 contains 16 residues. The germline CDR1 and CDR2 sequences are LGHNA and YNFKEQ. In nucleotides, the CDR3 is TGTGCCAGCAGCCAAGATGAGCTAGCGGGAGTCAATGAGCAGTTCTTC. It specifies CASSQDELAGVNEQFF.

A few counts support this clone. The chain uses TRBV9 and TRBJ2-5, with 9 nucleotides matching TRBD2. Per germline, CDR1 SGDLS and CDR2 YYNGEE. The CDR3 extends over 16 amino acids. V lost 2 bases to trimming and J lost 4 bases; unmatched junction nucleotides: 9. The CDR3 protein is CASSVTGLARRETQYF. The CDR3 bases are TGTGCCAGCAGCGTGACAGGACTAGCGAGACGAGAGACCCAGTACTTC. Filled out from reference TRBV9 and TRBJ2-5, the complete variable domain reads DSGVTQTPKHLITATGQRVTLRCSPRSGDLSVYWYQQSLDQGLQFLIQYYNGEERAKGNILERFSAQQFPDLHSELNLSSLELGDSALYFCASSVTGLARRETQYFGPGTRLLVL.

V usage is TRBV7-6 and J usage is TRBJ2-5; 8 positions match TRBD1. In germline, CDR1 is SGHVS, CDR2 FNYEAQ. There are 15 residues in the CDR3. After removal of 3 bases from V and 5 bases from J, the junction contained 8 bases not matched to a gene. The CDR3 nucleotides are TGTGCCAGCAGCTTCAGCGGACAGGGAGGCGAGACCCAGTACTTC. It translates to CASSFSGQGGETQYF.

This sequence joins TRBV11-2 and TRBJ1-2; 10 bases are a match to TRBD1. There are 13 residues in the CDR3. CDR1 and CDR2 from the germline V gene are SGHAT and FQNNGV. Germline trimming cut 4 bases from V and 11 bases from J; bases unmatched to any gene: 7. The CDR3 DNA sequence: TGTGCCAGCAGCTCGGGACAGGGGATTGGTTACACCTTC. As protein: CASSSGQGIGYTF.

The chain links TRBV4-1 to TRBJ2-1; 12 nucleotides align to TRBD2. CDR1 is MGHRA, CDR2 YSYEKL, per germline. V lost 6 bases and J lost 6; bases outside the gene matches: 3. The CDR3 length is 14 residues. Here the CDR3 reads CASRATSGSNEQFF. As DNA, the CDR3 is TGCGCCAGCAGAGCGACTAGCGGGAGCAATGAGCAGTTCTTC.

The chain couples TRBV29-1 to TRBJ2-6; no firm D call. In germline, CDR1 is SQVTM, CDR2 ANQGSEA. The CDR3 length is 13 residues. Trimming took off 7 bases at V and 0 bases at J, with 7 bases between the two ends. CDR3: CSGYYSGANVLTF. CDR3 bases: TGCAGCGGTTACTACTCTGGGGCCAACGTCCTGACTTTC.

This clone was found once. The chain has TRBV28 and TRBJ1-2; unclear D gene. CDR1 and CDR2 from the germline V gene are MDHEN and SYDVKM. Trimming took off 4 bases at V and 4 bases at J, with 7 bases between the two ends. This CDR3 contains 12 residues. The CDR3 spells CASSSRGYGYTF. Here the CDR3 DNA reads TGTGCCAGCAGTTCCCGGGGCTATGGCTACACCTTC.

A note on this clone: Other DNA sequences in the same sample also yield this CDR3. The chain carries TRBV25-1 and TRBJ2-7, with D hard to call. The CDR3 loop spans 14 amino acids. Trimming removed 5 bases at V and 6 bases at J, with 17 bases between. The germline V gene has CDR1 MGHDK and CDR2 SYGVNS. The CDR3 loop reads CASSKTISHGEQYF. The CDR3 DNA follows: TGTGCCAGCAGTAAAACTATATCCCACGGCGAGCAGTACTTC.